This TCR beta chain comes out of a study of vaccination effects on CD4 cells after COVID-19. At the level of the study: Sampling occurred a median 72 days post second dose, range 14 to 241.

This clone was seen only once. No antigen is known for it. Data came from immunoSEQ multiplex PCR; TCRdb stores just in-frame clones and leaves some out. The sample contains 25,000 to 30,000 clones, over 65% of which appear only once. Antigen-specific CD4+ T cells expanded by the ViraFEST assay with viral peptide pools were then sequenced. Subsequent to a culture period of 10 to 11 days, CD4+ T cells were isolated. Participants completed two doses of the BNT162b2 or mRNA-1273 vaccine. Half the medium was swapped for IL-2 medium on days 3 and 7. Study results and limitations: After vaccination of healthy people, only 1 of 255 vaccine-induced clones cross-reacted with common cold coronaviruses. There was marked clonal contraction among infection- and vaccine-induced clones late after vaccination.

The CDR3 covers 13 residues. V lost 6 bases to trimming and J lost 6 bases, with 13 bases between them. The clonotype was recovered from a human donor who received a COVID-19 vaccine. The sequenced sample was CD4+ T cells from PBMCs cultured with HCoV-NL63 spike peptides, obtained after COVID-19 vaccination. This sequence joins TRBV12-3 or TRBV12-4 and TRBJ2-3, with D possibly being TRBD2 (5 bases). CDR3 nucleotides: TGTGCCAGCAGGAGGGTAGAGCCCGATACGCAGTATTTT. It translates to CASRRVEPDTQYF.